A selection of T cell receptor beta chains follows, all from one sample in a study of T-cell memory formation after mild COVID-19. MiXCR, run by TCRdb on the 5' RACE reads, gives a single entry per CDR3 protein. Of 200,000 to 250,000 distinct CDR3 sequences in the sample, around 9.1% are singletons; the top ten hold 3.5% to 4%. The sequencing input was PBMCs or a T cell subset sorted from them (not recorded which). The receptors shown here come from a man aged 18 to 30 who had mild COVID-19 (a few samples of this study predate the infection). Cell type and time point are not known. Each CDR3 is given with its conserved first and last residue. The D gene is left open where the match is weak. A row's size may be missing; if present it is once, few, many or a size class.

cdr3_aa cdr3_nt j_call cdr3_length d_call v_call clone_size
CASSSSGGSETQYF TGTGCCAGCAGTTCCAGCGGGGGCTCGGAGACCCAGTACTTC TRBJ2-5 14 TRBD2 TRBV12-3/TRBV12-4 few
CASSAALSSNSNQPQHF TGTGCCAGCAGTGCAGCCCTTTCGTCGAATAGCAATCAGCCCCAGCATTTT TRBJ1-5 17 - TRBV4-2 many
CASSALGGYYGYTF TGTGCCAGCAGCGCCTTGGGCGGGTACTATGGCTACACCTTC TRBJ1-2 14 - TRBV7-9 few
CASSLGTGYNEQFF TGCGCCAGCAGCTTGGGAACAGGGTATAATGAGCAGTTCTTC TRBJ2-1 14 - TRBV5-1 many
CASNRVGNEKLFF TGTGCCAGCAACAGGGTAGGGAATGAAAAACTGTTTTTT TRBJ1-4 13 - TRBV12-3/TRBV12-4 many
CSVALKRPDNEQFF TGCAGCGTCGCCCTAAAGCGCCCGGACAATGAGCAGTTCTTC TRBJ2-1 14 - TRBV29-1 many
CASSPASYNEQFF TGTGCCAGCTCACCAGCGAGCTACAATGAGCAGTTCTTC TRBJ2-1 13 - TRBV18 few
CAIKDTHTDLSFF TGTGCCATCAAGGATACGCATACGGACCTATCGTTCTTT TRBJ1-6 13 - TRBV10-3 few
CATGVGKQETQYF TGTGCCACGGGGGTTGGGAAGCAAGAGACCCAGTACTTC TRBJ2-5 13 - TRBV24-1 -
CASSLAYGGTEQFF TGTGCCAGCAGTTTAGCTTACGGGGGCACTGAGCAGTTCTTC TRBJ2-1 14 - TRBV12-3/TRBV12-4 -
CASTPQEGNTQYF TGTGCCAGCACGCCACAGGAGGGAAATACGCAGTATTTT TRBJ2-3 13 - TRBV12-3/TRBV12-4 -
CASSYNRAVNTEAFF TGTGCCAGCAGCTATAACAGGGCGGTAAACACTGAAGCTTTCTTT TRBJ1-1 15 - TRBV7-9 few
CSARLVPDTQYF TGCAGTGCCAGACTAGTGCCAGATACGCAGTATTTT TRBJ2-3 12 - TRBV20-1 many
CASSPPVAGEETQYF TGCGCCAGCAGCCCCCCCGTAGCGGGGGAAGAGACCCAGTACTTC TRBJ2-5 15 TRBD2 TRBV5-1 many
CASSNEGRERTGELFF TGTGCCAGCAGCAATGAGGGCAGGGAACGAACCGGGGAGCTGTTTTTT TRBJ2-2 16 - TRBV28 -
CATSDRPGRQYF TGTGCCACCAGTGACCGACCGGGACGCCAGTATTTT TRBJ2-3 12 - TRBV24-1 -
CASSPTQGGGTDTQYF TGTGCCAGCAGCCCCACACAGGGTGGCGGCACAGATACGCAGTATTTT TRBJ2-3 16 - TRBV7-2 many
CASSLGLAGGREQFF TGCGCCAGCAGCCTCGGACTAGCGGGGGGCAGGGAGCAGTTCTTC TRBJ2-1 15 TRBD2 TRBV4-3 many
CASKGNQGDTEAFF TGCGCCAGCAAAGGGAACCAAGGGGACACTGAAGCTTTCTTT TRBJ1-1 14 - TRBV5-1 many
CASSLGLAGGNQETQYF TGTGCCAGCAGCTTGGGACTAGCGGGGGGCAACCAAGAGACCCAGTACTTC TRBJ2-5 17 TRBD2 TRBV7-2 few
CASCPQANTDTQYF TGTGCCAGCTGTCCACAGGCGAACACAGATACGCAGTATTTT TRBJ2-3 14 - TRBV11-2 many
CASSRMGGKETQYF TGTGCCAGCTCCCGGATGGGCGGAAAAGAGACCCAGTACTTC TRBJ2-5 14 - TRBV6-5 few
CAWSPGLAAQYF TGTGCCTGGAGTCCCGGACTAGCTGCGCAGTATTTT TRBJ2-3 12 TRBD2 TRBV30 -
CASSPRYNEQFF TGTGCCAGCAGCCCGCGCTACAATGAGCAGTTCTTC TRBJ2-1 12 - TRBV3-1 many
CSANPDYQETQYF TGCAGTGCTAACCCGGACTACCAAGAGACCCAGTACTTC TRBJ2-5 13 - TRBV20-1 -
CSARDLWGGPHGYTF TGCAGTGCTAGAGATCTATGGGGGGGCCCCCATGGCTACACCTTC TRBJ1-2 15 - TRBV20-1 many
CASSSLTSGGISYEQYF TGTGCCAGCAGTTCCCTCACTAGCGGGGGGATTTCCTACGAGCAGTACTTC TRBJ2-7 17 TRBD2 TRBV6-2/TRBV6-3 -
CASSSPSGGTDTQYF TGTGCCAGCAGCTCTCCTAGCGGGGGCACAGATACGCAGTATTTT TRBJ2-3 15 TRBD2 TRBV7-9 few
CASSAAANYGYTF TGTGCCAGCAGCGCAGCAGCTAACTATGGCTACACCTTC TRBJ1-2 13 - TRBV9 few
CASSLNPRETQYF TGTGCCAGCAGTTTAAATCCGAGAGAGACCCAGTACTTC TRBJ2-5 13 - TRBV12-3/TRBV12-4 -
CASSLVLWAGTQYF TGTGCCAGCAGCTTAGTTTTATGGGCCGGTACGCAGTATTTT TRBJ2-3 14 - TRBV7-2 many
CASSIDTDTQYF TGTGCCAGCAGCATTGACACAGATACGCAGTATTTT TRBJ2-3 12 - TRBV5-4 -
CSVRPLGDTQYF TGCAGCGTGAGGCCATTGGGGGATACGCAGTATTTT TRBJ2-3 12 - TRBV29-1 many
CSASGGEQPQHF TGCAGTGCTAGTGGTGGTGAGCAGCCCCAGCATTTT TRBJ1-5 12 - TRBV20-1 many
CASRVRGSVTEAFF TGTGCCAGCAGAGTGCGGGGCTCGGTCACTGAAGCTTTCTTT TRBJ1-1 14 - TRBV12-3/TRBV12-4 many
CASTPSGGPQYF TGTGCCAGCACCCCTAGCGGGGGGCCCCAGTATTTT TRBJ2-3 12 TRBD2 TRBV2 -
CSAKINGGYGYTF TGCAGTGCTAAGATTAATGGGGGCTATGGCTACACCTTC TRBJ1-2 13 - TRBV20-1 -
CASSPTGTGDTDTQYF TGTGCCAGCAGCCCCACGGGGACAGGGGACACAGATACGCAGTATTTT TRBJ2-3 16 TRBD1 TRBV28 -
CAIKGLADTTGELFF TGTGCCATCAAGGGACTAGCGGACACTACCGGGGAGCTGTTTTTT TRBJ2-2 15 TRBD2 TRBV10-3 -
CSVDWVTGRDGYTF TGCAGCGTTGATTGGGTAACGGGGCGCGATGGCTACACCTTC TRBJ1-2 14 - TRBV29-1 few
CASTGLETQYF TGTGCCAGCACGGGGCTGGAGACCCAGTACTTC TRBJ2-5 11 - TRBV11-2 -
CASSFAVAGVSEKLFF TGTGCCAGCAGTTTTGCAGTGGCGGGGGTTAGTGAAAAACTGTTTTTT TRBJ1-4 16 - TRBV12-3/TRBV12-4 many
CASSVTRNTGELFF TGCGCCAGCAGCGTCACTAGGAACACCGGGGAGCTGTTTTTT TRBJ2-2 14 - TRBV5-1 many
CASRRTYRGVNSPLHF TGCGCCAGCAGACGTACCTACAGGGGTGTCAATTCACCCCTCCACTTT TRBJ1-6 16 TRBD1 TRBV5-1 few
CATSDFNTGGGSYNEQFF TGTGCCACCAGTGATTTTAACACAGGGGGCGGCTCCTACAATGAGCAGTTCTTC TRBJ2-1 18 TRBD1 TRBV24-1 many
CASSVAGTYQETQYF TGTGCCAGCAGTGTCGCGGGGACGTACCAAGAGACCCAGTACTTC TRBJ2-5 15 - TRBV6-1 few
CASRDDRTEQFF TGTGCCAGCAGGGATGACAGGACTGAGCAGTTCTTC TRBJ2-1 12 - TRBV7-2 -
CASSQEYGNSPLHF TGCGCCAGCAGCCAAGAATACGGCAATTCACCCCTCCACTTT TRBJ1-6 14 - TRBV5-1 many
CASSSPEDYQSNEQFF TGCGCCAGCAGCTCCCCGGAGGACTATCAGAGCAATGAGCAGTTCTTC TRBJ2-1 16 - TRBV5-1 few
CATRGAAHNEQFF TGTGCCACCCGAGGAGCGGCCCACAATGAGCAGTTCTTC TRBJ2-1 13 - TRBV10-3 few
CASSSGTRSQETQYF TGTGCCAGCAGCTCCGGGACGAGGTCCCAAGAGACCCAGTACTTC TRBJ2-5 15 - TRBV11-1 -
CASSLGLPRSGELFF TGTGCCAGCAGCTTAGGTCTACCGAGGTCCGGGGAGCTGTTTTTT TRBJ2-2 15 - TRBV7-2 few
CASSSGTGIYGYTF TGTGCCAGCAGCTCCGGCACAGGGATCTATGGCTACACCTTC TRBJ1-2 14 - TRBV7-2 many
CSATLAGNTGELFF TGCAGTGCTACTTTAGCGGGGAACACCGGGGAGCTGTTTTTT TRBJ2-2 14 TRBD2 TRBV20-1 -
CASSQEARRNIQYF TGCGCCAGCAGCCAAGAGGCCAGGAGAAACATTCAGTACTTC TRBJ2-4 14 - TRBV4-3 -
CASTTLSGLVAFF TGTGCCAGCACCACTCTCTCAGGGCTAGTGGCTTTCTTT TRBJ1-1 13 - TRBV28 -
CASSPNSGQGFEKLFF TGCGCCAGCAGTCCGAACTCGGGACAGGGGTTTGAAAAACTGTTTTTT TRBJ1-4 16 TRBD1 TRBV5-1 -